The 21 T cell receptor beta chains listed next were all sequenced from one sample in a study of identical twins. TCRdb called the 5' RACE reads again in MiXCR, with one record for every CDR3 protein. This sample has approximately 590,000 distinct CDR3 sequences; roughly 9.5% occur once, and the top ten carry more than 2.5%. The sample was also reused in another study, on yellow fever vaccine responses in identical twins.

The specimen was PBMCs. These TCRs come from a woman between 18 and 29 years old in good health.

The CDR3 reads CASSPNKWTVTEQYF. The CDR3 DNA is TGCGCCAGCAGCCCCAACAAGTGGACAGTGACCGAGCAGTACTTC. V and J are TRBV4-3 and TRBJ2-7; weak D call: TRBD1 (6 bases). Per the germline V gene, CDR1 is LGHNA and CDR2 is YSLEER. The CDR3 extends over 15 amino acids. V was cut by 4 bases and J by 6 bases, with 19 bases left in between.

The sample holds many counts of this clonotype. The rearrangement joins TRBV7-2 to TRBJ2-1, with 7 bases identical to TRBD2. With 5 bases clipped from V and 9 bases from J, the junction kept 13 bases outside the gene matches. The germline V gene has CDR1 SGHTA and CDR2 FQGNSA. The CDR3 totals 15 residues. In nucleotides, the CDR3 is TGTGCCAGCAGCCCCGGGTTAGCGGGTCGCGCTGAGCAGTTCTTC. Protein: CASSPGLAGRAEQFF.

This clonotype was counted many times. The J gene is TRBJ1-2, the V gene TRBV29-1; tentatively, D is TRBD1 (6 bases). In germline, CDR1 is SQVTM, CDR2 ANQGSEA. V was trimmed by 4 bases and J by 2 bases, leaving 8 bases between them. This CDR3 is 12 amino acids long. Here the CDR3 reads CSVARGNYGYTF. The CDR3 DNA is TGCAGCGTTGCCAGGGGCAACTATGGCTACACCTTC.

This clonotype was recorded a few times. The V gene is TRBV15, the J gene TRBJ2-7, with TRBD1 identical over 7 bases. This CDR3 spans 14 amino acids. Trimming cost V 0 bases and J 1 base; bases outside gene matches: 0. From germline, CDR1 is LNHNV and CDR2 YYDKDF (reference sequence). The CDR3 DNA reads as TGTGCCACCAGCAGAGAACAGGGGTCCTACGAGCAGTACTTC. Protein product: CATSREQGSYEQYF.

At least ten counts were recorded for this clonotype. Written as DNA, the CDR3 is TGCAGTGCTAGTCACCGGGACAGGGCATCCTACGAGCAGTACTTC. It translates to CSASHRDRASYEQYF. The rearrangement joins TRBV20-1 to TRBJ2-7; 9 positions agree with TRBD1. Trimming at V came to 3 bases and at J to 1 base, leaving 7 bases not matched to a gene. This CDR3 is 15 amino acids long. Germline assignment: CDR1 DFQATT and CDR2 SNEGSKA (reference sequence).

This clonotype was detected many times. This sequence joins TRBV3-1 and TRBJ2-7; 7 bases match TRBD1. CDR1 LGHDT and CDR2 YNNKEL come from the germline V gene (reference sequence). This CDR3 spans 13 amino acids. The V gene end was trimmed by 5 bases and the J gene end by 2 bases; junction bases not matched to a gene: 3. The CDR3 is CASSYQGAYEQYF. The CDR3 DNA reads as TGTGCCAGCAGCTACCAGGGGGCCTACGAGCAGTACTTC.

This clonotype was seen ten or more times. The V call is TRBV29-1, the J call TRBJ2-3; D possibly corresponds to TRBD2 (5 bases). The ends were cut back, 6 bases at V and 4 bases at J, with 17 bases in the middle. This CDR3 region has 14 residues. CDR1 is SQVTM and CDR2 is ANQGSEA in the germline V gene. Here the CDR3 DNA reads TGCAGCGTACCCTACCTTTCTAGCTCAGATACGCAGTATTTT. Amino acid sequence: CSVPYLSSSDTQYF.

V is TRBV28 and J is TRBJ2-7; 8 nucleotides match TRBD2. The CDR3 is 14 amino acids. The germline gives CDR1 MDHEN, CDR2 SYDVKM. V shed 7 bases, J shed 2 bases, and the junction held 7 bases outside the gene matches. The CDR3 sequence: CASIDSGVPYEQYF. The CDR3, as DNA: TGTGCCAGCATCGATAGCGGGGTTCCCTACGAGCAGTACTTC.

There are many counts of this clonotype. V and J are TRBV12-3 or TRBV12-4 and TRBJ2-7; tentatively, D is TRBD2 (6 bases). The germline V and J ends were trimmed by 6 bases and 3 bases, with 12 bases remaining between them. The CDR3 loop spans 13 amino acids. This chain's CDR3 is CASSRAGGYEQYF. The CDR3 DNA reads as TGTGCCAGCAGCCGAGCCGGGGGCTACGAGCAGTACTTC.

The CDR3 spells CASGESGGGSYEQYF. CDR3 sequence (DNA): TGTGCCAGCGGCGAGAGCGGGGGGGGCTCCTACGAGCAGTACTTC. The chain links TRBV6-1 to TRBJ2-7, with 10 nucleotides matching TRBD2. Germline V gene sequence: CDR1 MNHNS, CDR2 SASEGT. The CDR3 has 15 residues. V dropped 8 bases and J dropped 0; count of bases not matched to a gene: 7.

At least ten counts were recorded for this clonotype. Written as DNA, the CDR3 is TGTGCCAGCAGCTATATACCAGGACAAAACCAAGAGACCCAGTACTTC. Encoded protein: CASSYIPGQNQETQYF. This chain connects TRBV12-3 or TRBV12-4 to TRBJ2-5; D perhaps matches TRBD1 (5 bases). The CDR3 loop spans 16 amino acids. The germline V and J ends were trimmed by 6 bases and 0 bases, with 17 bases remaining between them.

This chain uses TRBV29-1 with TRBJ1-1; D unclear. Trimming pared 3 bases from V and 3 bases from J, leaving 11 bases between. The CDR3 loop spans 13 amino acids. Looked up from germline, CDR1 is SQVTM and CDR2 is ANQGSEA. The CDR3 is CSVESWGDTEAFF. The CDR3 DNA follows: TGCAGCGTTGAGAGCTGGGGAGACACTGAAGCTTTCTTT.

V and J are TRBV5-1 and TRBJ2-5; 7 bases line up with TRBD1. Germline loops: CDR1 SGHRS, CDR2 YFSETQ. This CDR3 is built from 15 residues. The V and J ends lost 4 bases and 0 bases, in that order; junction bases with no gene match: 6. CDR3 sequence reads: CASSAMGQYQETQYF. For the CDR3, the DNA is TGCGCCAGCAGCGCCATGGGACAGTACCAAGAGACCCAGTACTTC.

The rearrangement joins TRBV12-3 or TRBV12-4 to TRBJ1-1, with 9 bases aligning to TRBD1. The CDR3 sequence is 15 residues long. The trim removed 6 bases at V and 4 bases at J, leaving 9 bases unmatched. CDR3 loop: CASSLTGGSFTEAFF. The CDR3 DNA reads TGTGCCAGCAGCCTGACAGGGGGTTCGTTCACTGAAGCTTTCTTT.

This clonotype turned up a few times. The chain joins TRBV2 to TRBJ1-6; D remains unclear. Germline CDR1 reads SNHLY; CDR2 reads FYNNEI. V shed 2 bases and J shed 10 bases, with 9 bases lying between them. The CDR3 extends over 13 amino acids. The CDR3 loop is CASSEWVNSPLHF. For the CDR3, the DNA is TGTGCCAGCAGTGAATGGGTAAACTCACCCCTCCACTTT.

The gene calls are TRBV7-2 and TRBJ2-1; 11 bases are shared with TRBD2. Per germline, CDR1 SGHTA and CDR2 FQGNSA. After removal of 2 bases from V and 5 bases from J, the junction contained 8 bases not matched to a gene. The CDR3 runs 17 residues. The CDR3 here is CASSLFTSGLADNEQFF. CDR3 coding DNA: TGTGCCAGCAGCTTATTTACATCGGGACTAGCGGACAATGAGCAGTTCTTC.

This clonotype was counted only a few times. CDR3 DNA: TGCGCCAGCAGCCAAGGGTTAGGCGTGCAAGAGACCCAGTACTTC. Protein product: CASSQGLGVQETQYF. The chain combines TRBV4-1 with TRBJ2-5; D ambiguous. Germline V gene sequence: CDR1 MGHRA, CDR2 YSYEKL. The V end lost 1 base, the J end lost 2 bases, and 11 bases lay between the germline ends. The CDR3 sequence is 15 residues long.

The gene calls are TRBV20-1 and TRBJ2-3; 7 nucleotides line up with TRBD2. This CDR3 comprises 14 residues. CDR1 is DFQATT and CDR2 is SNEGSKA in the germline V gene (reference sequence). V shed 2 bases, J shed 6 bases, and the junction held 8 bases outside the gene matches. CDR3 DNA: TGCAGTGCTAGACCCTACCGGGACTACGATACGCAGTATTTT. Translation gives CSARPYRDYDTQYF.

In its sample, this clonotype was seen many times. The chain combines TRBV10-2 with TRBJ2-7; D possibly corresponds to TRBD1 (5 bases). The V gene's germline CDR1 is WSHSY and CDR2 SAAADI. V was clipped by 4 bases and J by 3 bases, with 10 bases between them. The CDR3 runs to 13 residues. The CDR3 protein is CASSVTVNYEQYF. CDR3 in DNA: TGCGCCAGCAGTGTGACAGTTAACTACGAGCAGTACTTC.

At least ten counts were recorded for this clonotype. The chain has TRBV10-3 and TRBJ2-7; D remains unclear. The V and J ends lost 0 bases and 0 bases respectively, with 18 bases between them. The CDR3 extends over 18 amino acids. Germline-derived CDR1 and CDR2 are ENHRY and SYGVKD. CDR3 loop: CAISESDLTRAFSYEQYF. Written as DNA, the CDR3 is TGTGCCATCAGTGAGTCGGATCTCACCCGGGCTTTCTCCTACGAGCAGTACTTC.

This clonotype was seen a few times. This chain joins TRBV20-1 and TRBJ1-5; a possible D gene is TRBD1 (5 bases). From germline, CDR1 is DFQATT and CDR2 SNEGSKA (reference sequence). The CDR3 loop spans 15 amino acids. The ends were cut back, 5 bases at V and 0 bases at J, with 14 bases in the middle. CDR3 sequence: CSALQVPGSNQPQHF. The CDR3 DNA reads TGCAGTGCTCTACAGGTGCCGGGTAGCAATCAGCCCCAGCATTTT.